This T cell receptor (beta chain) was obtained from a study of PD-1 blockade in classical Hodgkin lymphoma. V gave up 6 bases and J gave up 4 bases, with 16 bases separating them. This CDR3 is 14 amino acids long. Looked up from germline, CDR1 is SGHNT and CDR2 is YYREEE (reference sequence). Only one count was recorded for this clone. TCRdb's table, derived via immunoSEQ multiplex PCR, lists solely in-frame clones and lacks some. The table has fewer than 30,000 clones, around four fifths seen once. After autologous stem cell transplantation all patients relapsed, and prior brentuximab vedotin exposure differed between cohorts.

The specimen comprised peripheral blood mononuclear cells (PBMCs), sampled before the second cycle of nivolumab. The rearrangement links TRBV5-4 to TRBJ2-5, with D possibly TRBD2 on 7 matching bases. The receptor was derived from a human donor with classical Hodgkin lymphoma. CDR3 loop: CASTRGADPETQYF. In DNA, the CDR3 is TGTGCCAGCACCCGGGGGGCGGACCCAGAGACCCAGTACTTC.